Presented here are 13 T cell receptor beta chains from one specimen sequenced in a study of shared clonotypes between healthy human individuals. TCRdb keeps only in-frame clones here, not all; method: immunoSEQ multiplex PCR. The repertoire holds some 2,100,000 clones, with around 95% as singletons. Sample: naive CD4+ T cells sorted from blood. Sample subset: CD45RA+ positively selected. All receptors derive from a man between 18 and 29 years old in good health.

The table lists this clone with a count of one. The chain carries TRBV7-9 and TRBJ2-1, with D maybe TRBD2 (6 bases). Per the germline V gene, CDR1 is SEHNR and CDR2 is FQNEAQ (reference sequence). The length of the CDR3 is 16 residues. V lost 1 base and J lost 6, with 16 bases in between. This CDR3 reads CASSLGSAGFLNEQFF. The CDR3 DNA is TGTGCCAGCAGCTTAGGCTCCGCGGGGTTTCTCAATGAGCAGTTCTTC.

V is TRBV7-2 and J is TRBJ2-7; weak D call: TRBD1 (6 bases). V dropped 2 bases and J dropped 3 bases, with 14 bases sitting between them. Germline V gives CDR1 SGHTA, CDR2 FQGNSA. The CDR3 has 15 residues. CDR3 region: CASSLTRDILYEQYF. The CDR3 bases are TGTGCCAGCAGCTTAACCCGGGACATCCTCTACGAGCAGTACTTC.

J is TRBJ2-5 and V is TRBV6-6, with 8 bases aligning to TRBD1. Germline CDR1 and CDR2: MNHNY and SVGAGI (reference sequence). CDR3 length: 15 amino acids. V was clipped by 0 bases and J by 8 bases; unmatched bases: 8. The CDR3 nucleotides are TGTGCCAGCAGTTACTCTGGACAGGGCCGGATTACCCAGTACTTC. Translating it yields CASSYSGQGRITQYF.

This sequence joins TRBV19 and TRBJ2-7, with 9 bases matching TRBD2. The CDR3 spans 14 residues. CDR1 is LNHDA, CDR2 SQIVND, per germline (reference sequence). V lost 6 bases, J lost 5 bases, and 8 bases stayed unmatched. The CDR3 is CASSTGTSLDEQYF. CDR3 in DNA: TGTGCCAGTAGCACCGGGACTAGCCTCGACGAGCAGTACTTC.

The genes are TRBV7-6 and TRBJ2-7; 8 nucleotides agree with TRBD2. The CDR3 covers 14 residues. From germline, CDR1 is SGHVS and CDR2 FNYEAQ. V lost 5 bases, J lost 4 bases, and 7 bases stayed unmatched. CDR3 bases: TGTGCCAGCAGCCTGGGACTAGGTCCTTACGAGCAGTACTTC. Translation gives CASSLGLGPYEQYF. Based on the CDR3 plus reference TRBV7-6 and TRBJ2-7, the full variable domain is GAGVSQSPRYKVTKRGQDVALRCDPISGHVSLYWYRQALGQGPEFLTYFNYEAQQDKSGLPNDRFSAERPEGSISTLTIQRTEQRDSAMYRCASSLGLGPYEQYFGPGTRLTVT.

The chain is built from TRBV28 and TRBJ2-7, with D hard to call. Germline loops: CDR1 MDHEN, CDR2 SYDVKM. The CDR3 runs 16 residues. V lost 3 bases and J 5 bases, leaving 20 bases between the germline ends. Here the CDR3 DNA reads TGTGCCAGCAGTTTCGCTCGGTCCCCGAGTACCCACGAGCAGTACTTC. As protein: CASSFARSPSTHEQYF.

Of note for this clone: This sample also contains other DNA sequences that code for the same CDR3. DNA of the CDR3: TGTGCCAGCAGTGACCGGGAGTTCTATGGCTACACCTTC. Translated: CASSDREFYGYTF. The gene calls are TRBV6-1 and TRBJ1-2; D not certain. V was shortened by 3 bases and J by 4 bases, with 9 bases between the two germline ends. CDR3 length: 13 residues. The V gene's germline CDR1 is MNHNS and CDR2 SASEGT.

The chain links TRBV5-1 to TRBJ2-6; D uncertain. The V gene's germline CDR1 is SGHRS and CDR2 YFSETQ. Trimming removed 0 bases at V and 0 bases at J, with 7 bases between. CDR3 length: 16 amino acids. CDR3 protein: CASSLGTSSGANVLTF. The DNA for the CDR3 is TGCGCCAGCAGCTTGGGAACCTCCTCTGGGGCCAACGTCCTGACTTTC.

V usage is TRBV4-3 and J usage is TRBJ1-3; D gene unclear. The CDR3 runs 15 residues. V lost 2 bases, J lost 0 bases, and 8 bases lay in between. CDR1 and CDR2 from the germline V gene are LGHNA and YSLEER. This CDR3 is CASSQSTFSGNTIYF. As DNA, the CDR3 is TGCGCCAGCAGCCAATCGACCTTCTCTGGAAACACCATATATTTT.

The V call is TRBV28, the J call TRBJ1-2, with 8 positions matching TRBD1. J lost 8 bases, V lost 7 bases, and 12 bases had no gene match. The CDR3 totals 14 residues. Per germline, CDR1 MDHEN and CDR2 SYDVKM. The CDR3 protein is CASKESTGAGGYTF. In nucleotides, the CDR3 is TGTGCCAGCAAAGAATCGACAGGGGCAGGGGGCTACACCTTC.

The chain carries TRBV19 and TRBJ1-4; D is unresolved. The ends were cut back, 5 bases at V and 0 bases at J, with 13 bases in the middle. This CDR3 is 16 amino acids long. The germline V gene has CDR1 LNHDA and CDR2 SQIVND (reference sequence). The CDR3 here is CASSAGPATTNEKLFF. DNA of the CDR3: TGTGCCAGTAGTGCTGGCCCAGCAACAACTAATGAAAAACTGTTTTTT.

The gene calls are TRBV9 and TRBJ2-5, with D possibly being TRBD1 (6 bases). CDR1 is SGDLS and CDR2 is YYNGEE in the germline V gene. This CDR3 is 20 amino acids long. V was pared by 4 bases and J by 2 bases, with 30 bases between. CDR3 DNA: TGTGCCAGCAGCACCCGGACAGACAACCTCATTCTACACCGACAAGAGACCCAGTACTTC. Translation: CASSTRTDNLILHRQETQYF.

The gene calls are TRBV2 and TRBJ2-3, with 7 bases identical to TRBD1. The V gene end was trimmed by 6 bases and the J gene end by 0 bases; junction bases not matched to a gene: 6. Germline CDR1 SNHLY, CDR2 FYNNEI. The CDR3 covers 15 residues. The chain's CDR3 is CASRDRDRSTDTQYF. As DNA, the CDR3 is TGTGCCAGCAGGGACCGGGACAGAAGCACAGATACGCAGTATTTT.